The subject of this entry is one TCR beta chain. The antigen remains unidentified. Generated by immunoSEQ multiplex PCR, the TCRdb table keeps only in-frame clones and is missing some. The repertoire includes about 78,000 clones, around 90% of them detected once, and 0.34% sits in the top ten. This CDR3 contains 16 residues. Between the trimmed V and J ends, which lost 2 bases and 0 bases, there was a span of 11 bases. Germline lookup yields CDR1 SGHTA and CDR2 FQGNSA. The data are from a study of Tregs in tolerant kidney transplant recipients. Overall study findings and caveats: No direct test of biological reproducibility was done here.

This sequence joins TRBV7-2 and TRBJ1-3; TRBD1 is a possible D gene (6 bases). This specimen consisted of Tregs from blood, obtained before the transplant. The TCR sequence derives from a human donor who received a combined kidney and bone marrow transplant. In nucleotides, the CDR3 is TGTGCCAGCAGCTTAAGACAGGCAAACTCTGGAAACACCATATATTTT. Protein: CASSLRQANSGNTIYF.